This T cell receptor beta chain derives from a study of beta chain features in type 1 diabetes. About the study: No age, gender or cell yield differences were seen between patients and healthy donors. Broader study findings: More deletions and fewer insertions at VDJ junctions were found in patients with type 1 diabetes. All four CD4+ subsets of Type 1 diabetes patients contained TCRB CDR3s that were moderately but significantly shorter.

Expressed TCRB transcripts got sequenced, as all isolated RNA was reverse transcribed. Repertoires were generated with immunoSEQ multiplex PCR, while TCRdb's copy carries only in-frame clones and drops some. The table has 200,000 to 250,000 clones, roughly 14% seen once. There was one heparinised blood draw per donor, averaging roughly 110 mL. V trimming: 4 bases; J trimming: 5 bases; junction bases outside the gene matches: 16. The CDR3 sequence is 17 residues long. Germline CDR1 SGHRS, CDR2 YFSETQ. Notes on this clone: Its specificity is not known.

This chain uses TRBV5-1 with TRBJ1-2; TRBD1 aligns across 8 bases. Sequencing used naive CD4+ T cells from blood. This TCR was recovered from a man younger than 45 with type 1 diabetes. The CDR3 sequence: CASSPTSAGGNGYGYTF. CDR3 bases: TGCGCCAGCAGCCCCACTTCGGCAGGGGGCAATGGGTATGGCTACACCTTC. The whole variable domain, remainder taken from reference TRBV5-1 and TRBJ1-2, is KAGVTQTPRYLIKTRGQQVTLSCSPISGHRSVSWYQQTPGQGLQFLFEYFSETQRNKGNFPGRFSGRQFSNSRSEMNVSTLELGDSALYLCASSPTSAGGNGYGYTFGSGTRLTVV.